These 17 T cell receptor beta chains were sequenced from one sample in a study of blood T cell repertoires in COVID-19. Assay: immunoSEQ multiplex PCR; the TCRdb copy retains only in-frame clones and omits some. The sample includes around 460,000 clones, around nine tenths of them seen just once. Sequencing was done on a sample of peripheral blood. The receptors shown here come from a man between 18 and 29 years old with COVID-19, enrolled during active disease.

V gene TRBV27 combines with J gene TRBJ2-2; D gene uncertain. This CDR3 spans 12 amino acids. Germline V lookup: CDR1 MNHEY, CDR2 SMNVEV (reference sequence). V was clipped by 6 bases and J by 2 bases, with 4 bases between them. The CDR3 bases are TGTGCCAGCAGCTACAACACCGGGGAGCTGTTTTTT. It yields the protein CASSYNTGELFF.

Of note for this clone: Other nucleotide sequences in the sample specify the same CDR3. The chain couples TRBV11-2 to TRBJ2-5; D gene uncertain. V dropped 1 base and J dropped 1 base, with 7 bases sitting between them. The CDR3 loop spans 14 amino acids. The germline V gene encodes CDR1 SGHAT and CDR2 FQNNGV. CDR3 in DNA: TGTGCCAGCAGCTTAGGTGCGAGCCAAGAGACCCAGTACTTC. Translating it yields CASSLGASQETQYF.

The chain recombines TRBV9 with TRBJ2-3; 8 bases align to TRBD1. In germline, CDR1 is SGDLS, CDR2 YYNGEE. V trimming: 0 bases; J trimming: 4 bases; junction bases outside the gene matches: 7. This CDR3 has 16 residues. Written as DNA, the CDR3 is TGTGCCAGCAGCGTAGGGCACAGGGGGATTGCAGATACGCAGTATTTT. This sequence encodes CASSVGHRGIADTQYF.

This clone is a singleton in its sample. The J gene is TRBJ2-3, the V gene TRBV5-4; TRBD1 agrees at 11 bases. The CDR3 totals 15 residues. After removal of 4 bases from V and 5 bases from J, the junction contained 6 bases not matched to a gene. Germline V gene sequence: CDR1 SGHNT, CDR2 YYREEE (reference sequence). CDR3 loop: CASSRGGTGGDTQYF. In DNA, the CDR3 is TGTGCCAGCAGCCGGGGTGGGACAGGGGGAGATACGCAGTATTTT.

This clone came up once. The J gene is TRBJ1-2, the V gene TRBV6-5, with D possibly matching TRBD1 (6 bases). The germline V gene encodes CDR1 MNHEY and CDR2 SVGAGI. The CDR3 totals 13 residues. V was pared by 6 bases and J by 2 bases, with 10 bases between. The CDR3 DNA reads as TGTGCCAGCAGGCCCACAGGGAACTATGGCTACACCTTC. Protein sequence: CASRPTGNYGYTF.

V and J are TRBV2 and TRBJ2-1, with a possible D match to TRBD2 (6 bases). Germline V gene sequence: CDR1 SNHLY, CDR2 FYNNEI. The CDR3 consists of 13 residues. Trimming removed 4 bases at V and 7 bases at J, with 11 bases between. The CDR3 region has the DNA TGTGCCAGCAGTGTCTCGGCGGGAAATGAGCAGTTCTTC. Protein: CASSVSAGNEQFF.

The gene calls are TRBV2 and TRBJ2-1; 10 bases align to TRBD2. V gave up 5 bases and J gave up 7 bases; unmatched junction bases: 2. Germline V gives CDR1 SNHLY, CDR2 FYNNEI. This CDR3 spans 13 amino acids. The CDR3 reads CASSWTSGNEQFF. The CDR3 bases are TGTGCCAGCAGTTGGACTAGCGGTAATGAGCAGTTCTTC. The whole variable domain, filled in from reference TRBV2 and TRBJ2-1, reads EPEVTQTPSHQVTQMGQEVILRCVPISNHLYFYWYRQILGQKVEFLVSFYNNEISEKSEIFDDQFSVERPDGSNFTLKIRSTKLEDSAMYFCASSWTSGNEQFFGPGTRLTVL.

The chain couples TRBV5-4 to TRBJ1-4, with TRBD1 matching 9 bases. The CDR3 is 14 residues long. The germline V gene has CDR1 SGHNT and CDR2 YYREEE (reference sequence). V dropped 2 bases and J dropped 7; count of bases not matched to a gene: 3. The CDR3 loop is CASSLGTGSEKLFF. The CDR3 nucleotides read TGTGCCAGCAGCTTAGGGACAGGGAGTGAAAAACTGTTTTTT. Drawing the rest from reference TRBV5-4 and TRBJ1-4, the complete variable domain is ETGVTQSPTHLIKTRGQQVTLRCSSQSGHNTVSWYQQALGQGPQFIFQYYREEENGRGNFPPRFSGLQFPNYSSELNVNALELDDSALYLCASSLGTGSEKLFFGSGTQLSVL.

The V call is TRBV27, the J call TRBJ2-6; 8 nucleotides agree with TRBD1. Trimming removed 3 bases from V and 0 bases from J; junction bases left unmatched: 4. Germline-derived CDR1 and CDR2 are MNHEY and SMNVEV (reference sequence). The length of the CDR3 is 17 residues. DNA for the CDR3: TGTGCCAGCAGTTTTCGACAGGGGAGCTCTGGGGCCAACGTCCTGACTTTC. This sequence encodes CASSFRQGSSGANVLTF.

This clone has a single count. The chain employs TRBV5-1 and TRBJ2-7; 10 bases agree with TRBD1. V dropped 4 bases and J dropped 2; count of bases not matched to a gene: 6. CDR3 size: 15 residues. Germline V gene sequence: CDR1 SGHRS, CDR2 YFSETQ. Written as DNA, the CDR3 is TGCGCCAGCAGCCTCTGGACAGGGGGGACCTACGAGCAGTACTTC. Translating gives CASSLWTGGTYEQYF.

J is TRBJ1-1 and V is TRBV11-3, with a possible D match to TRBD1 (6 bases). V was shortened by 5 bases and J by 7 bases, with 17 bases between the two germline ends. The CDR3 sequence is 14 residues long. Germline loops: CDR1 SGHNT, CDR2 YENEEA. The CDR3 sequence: CASSLAGTRVEAFF. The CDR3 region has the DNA TGTGCCAGCAGCCTCGCCGGGACACGGGTTGAAGCTTTCTTT.

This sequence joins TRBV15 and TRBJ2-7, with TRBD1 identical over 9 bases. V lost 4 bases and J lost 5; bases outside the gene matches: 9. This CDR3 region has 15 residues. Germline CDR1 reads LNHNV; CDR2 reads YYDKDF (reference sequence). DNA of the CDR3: TGTGCCACCAGCATAGAGACGGGACAGGGCCACGAGCAGTACTTC. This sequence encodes CATSIETGQGHEQYF.

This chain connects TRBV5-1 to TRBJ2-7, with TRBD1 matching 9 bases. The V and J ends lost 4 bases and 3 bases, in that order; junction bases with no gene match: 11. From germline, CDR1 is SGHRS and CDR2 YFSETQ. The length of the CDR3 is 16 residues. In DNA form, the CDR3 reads TGCGCCAGCAGCCAATACCCCGGGACAGGGTACTACGAGCAGTACTTC. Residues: CASSQYPGTGYYEQYF.

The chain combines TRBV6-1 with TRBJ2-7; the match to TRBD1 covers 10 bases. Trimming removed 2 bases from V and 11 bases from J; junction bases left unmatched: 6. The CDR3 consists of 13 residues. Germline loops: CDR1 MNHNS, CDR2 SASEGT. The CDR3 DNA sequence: TGTGCCAGCAGTGAAAACCGGGGACAGGGGAAGTACTTC. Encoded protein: CASSENRGQGKYF.

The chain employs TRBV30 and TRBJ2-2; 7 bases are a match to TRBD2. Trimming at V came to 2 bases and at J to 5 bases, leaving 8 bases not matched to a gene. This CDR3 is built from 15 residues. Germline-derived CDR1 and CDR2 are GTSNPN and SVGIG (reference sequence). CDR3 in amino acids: CAWSFFWGGTGELFF. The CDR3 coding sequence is TGTGCCTGGAGTTTTTTTTGGGGGGGAACCGGGGAGCTGTTTTTT.

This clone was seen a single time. Here the CDR3 DNA reads TGTGCCAGCAGCTTACAGGGTCAGGCCTACGAGCAGTACTTC. Translating it yields CASSLQGQAYEQYF. The chain couples TRBV5-8 to TRBJ2-7, with TRBD1 as a possible D gene (6 bases). The CDR3 is 14 residues long. Per germline, CDR1 SGHTS and CDR2 YDEGEE. Deletions cut 2 bases from V and 2 bases from J, with 11 bases between. Together with reference TRBV5-8 and TRBJ2-7, the CDR3 gives the full variable domain: EAGVTQSPTHLIKTRGQQATLRCSPISGHTSVYWYQQALGLGLQFLLWYDEGEERNRGNFPPRFSGRQFPNYSSELNVNALELEDSALYLCASSLQGQAYEQYFGPGTRLTVT.

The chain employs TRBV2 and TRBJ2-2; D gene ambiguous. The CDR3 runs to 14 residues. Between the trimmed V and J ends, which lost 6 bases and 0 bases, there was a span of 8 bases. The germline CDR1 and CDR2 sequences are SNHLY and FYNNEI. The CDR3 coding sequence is TGTGCCAGCAGGGAATCTTCGAACACCGGGGAGCTGTTTTTT. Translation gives CASRESSNTGELFF.